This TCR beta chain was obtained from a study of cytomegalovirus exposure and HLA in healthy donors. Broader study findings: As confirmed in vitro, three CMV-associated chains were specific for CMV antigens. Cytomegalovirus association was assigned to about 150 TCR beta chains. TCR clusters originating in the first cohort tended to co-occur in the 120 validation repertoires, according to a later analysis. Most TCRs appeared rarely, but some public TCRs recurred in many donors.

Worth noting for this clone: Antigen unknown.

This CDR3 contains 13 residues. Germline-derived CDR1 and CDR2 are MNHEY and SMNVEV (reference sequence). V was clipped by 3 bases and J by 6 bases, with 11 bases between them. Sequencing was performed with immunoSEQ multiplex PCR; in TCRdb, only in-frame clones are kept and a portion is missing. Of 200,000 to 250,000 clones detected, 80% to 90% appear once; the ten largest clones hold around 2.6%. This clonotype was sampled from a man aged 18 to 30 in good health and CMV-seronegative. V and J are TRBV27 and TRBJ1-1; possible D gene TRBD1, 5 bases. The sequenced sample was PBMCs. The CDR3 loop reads CASSFRRQSEAFF. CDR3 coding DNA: TGTGCCAGCAGTTTTAGAAGACAGTCTGAAGCTTTCTTT.